Below, 9 T cell receptor beta chains from the same sample are listed, as sequenced in a study of T cells in Graves' hyperthyroidism and ophthalmopathy (dated by TCRdb to the late 2010s). Library prep was done by multiplex PCR. Sequencing used an Illumina HiSeq 2000. Amplification of TCR beta CDR3 regions was carried out from RNA transcripts. For the first round of RT-PCR on the TCR CDR3, the HTBI primer set was used together with the Qiagen OneStep RT-PCR kit. Through fastp at Q25 and MiXCR, TCRdb rebuilt clones from the public reads, retaining in-frame beta chains. Identical CDR3 proteins give one entry, which carries the most common genes and DNA. Across this sample there are some 560,000 distinct CDR3 sequences, with roughly 15% seen only once. The leading ten clones occupy roughly 13% of the sample. The sample taken for sequencing was blood. Every receptor here comes from a woman between 35 and 50 years old with Graves' hyperthyroidism.

This chain connects TRBV5-4 to TRBJ1-4, with D possibly being TRBD1 (6 bases). This CDR3 has 16 amino acids. Germline CDR1 reads SGHNT; CDR2 reads YYREEE (reference sequence). Deletions cut 4 bases from V and 0 bases from J, with 13 bases between. The CDR3 DNA reads TGTGCCAGCAGCCCCGGACAGCCAACAACTAATGAAAAACTGTTTTTT. Translation gives CASSPGQPTTNEKLFF.

This clonotype was observed many times. This chain uses TRBV7-2 with TRBJ2-5; maybe TRBD2 (7 bases). Germline values: CDR1 SGHTA, CDR2 FQGNSA. The CDR3 sequence is 15 residues long. Trimming took off 4 bases at V and 5 bases at J, with 17 bases between the two ends. CDR3 sequence reads: CASSSKGGEWETQYF. DNA of the CDR3: TGTGCCAGCAGCTCAAAAGGGGGGGAGTGGGAGACCCAGTACTTC.

This clonotype has at least ten counts. The genes are TRBV2 and TRBJ1-5, with TRBD1 matching over 8 bases. Germline V CDR1 and CDR2: SNHLY, FYNNEI. J gave up 7 bases and V 1 base, and 3 bases lay outside the gene matches. The CDR3 runs 14 residues. The CDR3 region is CASSEGQGTQPQHF. CDR3 in DNA: TGTGCCAGCAGTGAAGGACAGGGGACACAGCCCCAGCATTTT.

This clonotype was found many times. The chain is built from TRBV28 and TRBJ1-4, with 8 bases fitting TRBD1. Germline CDR1 is MDHEN and CDR2 is SYDVKM. The V gene end was trimmed by 5 bases and the J gene end by 4 bases; junction bases not matched to a gene: 3. The CDR3 covers 14 residues. CDR3 sequence reads: CASSTGGYNEKLFF. For the CDR3, the DNA is TGTGCCAGCAGTACAGGGGGATATAATGAAAAACTGTTTTTT.

The V call is TRBV29-1, the J call TRBJ2-1, with TRBD1 matching 7 bases. CDR1 SQVTM and CDR2 ANQGSEA come from the germline V gene. This CDR3 region has 14 residues. V was clipped by 4 bases and J by 0 bases; unmatched bases: 3. This chain's CDR3 is CSVAGGFSYNEQFF. CDR3 bases: TGCAGCGTTGCAGGGGGTTTCTCCTACAATGAGCAGTTCTTC.

This clonotype was counted only a few times. The chain uses TRBV6-1 and TRBJ2-5; D remains unclear. Per germline, CDR1 MNHNS and CDR2 SASEGT. This CDR3 has 10 amino acids. V was trimmed by 8 bases and J by 3 bases, leaving 4 bases between them. The CDR3, as DNA: TGTGCCAGCGTCGAAGAGACCCAGTACTTC. This codes for CASVEETQYF.

V usage is TRBV28 and J usage is TRBJ1-2; unclear D gene. Between the trimmed V and J ends, which lost 2 bases and 5 bases, there was a span of 12 bases. Looked up from germline, CDR1 is MDHEN and CDR2 is SYDVKM. The CDR3 is 14 residues long. DNA of the CDR3: TGTGCCAGCAGTTTAATAGCGTCTTTATATGGCTACACCTTC. Encoded protein: CASSLIASLYGYTF.

This clonotype appeared many times. The V gene is TRBV20-1, the J gene TRBJ2-3; possibly TRBD2 for D (6 bases). Germline V gene sequence: CDR1 DFQATT, CDR2 SNEGSKA (reference sequence). The V end lost 3 bases, the J end lost 6 bases, and 19 bases lay between the germline ends. The CDR3 has 15 residues. This chain's CDR3 is CSASDSFGGADTQYF. In nucleotides, the CDR3 is TGCAGTGCTAGCGATTCGTTCGGGGGTGCGGATACGCAGTATTTT.

This clonotype came up a few times. The chain joins TRBV5-1 to TRBJ2-1; 8 nucleotides align to TRBD1. The CDR3 spans 14 residues. Trimming took 4 bases from V and 8 from J; bases not matched to a gene: 8. Germline lookup yields CDR1 SGHRS and CDR2 YFSETQ. CDR3 sequence (DNA): TGCGCCAGCAGCCCTAGACAGGGGTTCCATGAGCAGTTCTTC. The encoded protein is CASSPRQGFHEQFF.